This TCR beta chain was identified during a study of OX40 agonist ivuxolimab in advanced cancers. Describing the broader study: The costimulatory receptor OX40 (CD134) was targeted by ivuxolimab, a fully human IgG2 agonistic monoclonal antibody. Intravenous ivuxolimab was administered to patients every 2 weeks at six dose levels: 0.01, 0.1, 0.3, 1.5, 3 and 10 mg/kg. Patients were allowed to have had prior anti-PD-1, anti-PD-L1 or anti-CTLA-4 therapy, and 30% to 40% of the dose-escalation patients had been treated with checkpoint inhibitors. Among the roughly 50 dose-escalation patients, 19 had hepatocellular carcinoma, around 15 melanoma, 9 renal cell carcinoma and 9 head and neck cancer. A male proportion of almost 85% and a mean age of around 60 years, ranging from 23 to 79, were recorded for the dose-escalation cohort. Three dose-escalation patients achieved partial responses, one with hepatocellular carcinoma and two with cutaneous melanoma. The point of sequencing TCRbeta in the periphery was to test whether ivuxolimab changed TCR sequence diversity and drove clonal T-cell expansion. The paper describes the monotherapy dose-escalation part (N = 52 patients) of the phase I trial of ivuxolimab. Here is what the overall study found, with its caveats: At doses of 0.1 to 3.0 mg/kg, clonal expansion of both CD4+ and CD8+ blood T cells was observed from baseline to week 6. Antigen specificity was not determined for the clonally expanded peripheral T cells. Low levels of normalized T-cell clonal expansion were also seen in some patients who did not respond. After ivuxolimab, expanded clones were on average more numerous among CD8+ T cells than among CD4+ T cells. In the 0.1-3.0 mg/kg groups, partial responders had among the lowest normalized peripheral clonal expansion, particularly in CD8+ T cells.

The trial excluded patients who had a history of autoimmune disease or who were on systemic immunosuppression. Peripheral blood for TCR sequencing was collected from all dose cohorts at baseline, on cycle 4 day 1, and on cycle 7 day 1. The samples were taken from a phase I, first-in-human, multicenter, open-label dose-escalation trial of ivuxolimab. Adults with locally advanced or metastatic head and neck squamous cell, hepatocellular, melanoma or renal cell carcinoma were enrolled in the trial. Before TCR sequencing, CD4+ T cells and CD8+ T cells were sorted from peripheral blood as separate populations. CDR3 length: 13 amino acids, cysteine to phenylalanine. Just CDR3 DNA is preserved here, 39 bases in frame from base 1. V loses 5 bases at its end and J loses 4 bases; junction bases beyond the gene matches: 2. CDR1 and CDR2 are read off the germline V gene as SGHTA and FQGNSA. For this clone: Its recognized antigen is unknown. Base-call qualities are not available, and no considerably larger clone is one nucleotide away.

Genomic DNA was extracted from sorted cells for sequencing of the TCRbeta CDR3 region. The immunoSEQ Assay was used for sequencing of TCRbeta CDR3 regions. As stored in TCRdb, this immuneACCESS dataset retains in-frame rearrangements with V and J assigned. A fraction of the clones does not appear; measured against another copy, unresolved V genes explain less than half of the discrepancy, and the remainder lacks a known reason. The sample table shows tens of thousands of clones, and 88% are seen once. The ten most abundant clones make up roughly 50% of the sample. The clonotype originates from an adult with an advanced solid tumor such as melanoma, head and neck, liver or kidney cancer. The V and J segments used are TRBV7-2 and TRBJ2-1; the central 7 bases match TRBD1. The sample was CD4+ or CD8+ T cells sorted from blood, taken in a trial of the OX40 agonist ivuxolimab. The base sequence is TGTGCCAGCAGCCCGGGACAGTACAATGAGCAGTTCTTC. Translated, this gives CASSPGQYNEQFF.